This T cell receptor (beta chain) was identified during a study of a mutant IDH1 vaccine in newly diagnosed glioma. Across the whole study: The initiation of vaccination occurred 4-6 weeks after radiotherapy alone, or with temozolomide cycles. Treated patients, averaging about 40 years, were roughly 60% male and about 40% female. Patients' prior therapy spanned radiotherapy, temozolomide, or both; most underwent both.

As concerns this clone: Its specificity is not known.

Specified time point: week 11, during vaccination. A 20-mer mutant IDH1 peptide at 300 ug was injected subcutaneously with topical imiquimod. CDR3 size: 14 residues. CDR1 and CDR2 (germline): SGHRS, YFSETQ. The V and J ends lost 7 bases and 3 bases, in that order; junction bases with no gene match: 4. This table comes from immunoSEQ multiplex PCR, and its TCRdb copy is limited to in-frame clones, with some not included. The sample comprises 95,000 to 120,000 clones, around 90% of which are singletons, and roughly 0.55% rests with the top ten. The chain has TRBV5-1 and TRBJ2-3; 11 bases fit TRBD1. The sequence was collected from a woman between 45 and 60 years old with glioma. This sample comprised PBMCs, obtained from a glioma patient whose treatment included an IDH1 peptide vaccine. CDR3 sequence: CASGGQGATDTQYF. The CDR3 DNA reads as TGCGCCAGCGGAGGACAGGGGGCAACAGATACGCAGTATTTT.